This TCR beta chain was retrieved from a study of regulatory T cells in long-lasting Graves disease. Stated time point: newly diagnosed GD, antithyroid drugs for less than 3 months. Scientists built the TCR library using RNA that was extracted from PBMCs. The authors built TCR beta libraries using iRepertoire HTBI primers and Arm-PCR of CDR3 regions. MiXCR, applied by TCRdb to the multiplex PCR reads, yields one record per CDR3 protein. The sample includes about 560,000 distinct CDR3 sequences, about 16% seen only once; the top ten take around 13%. Germline assignment: CDR1 MNHNS and CDR2 SASEGT. The CDR3 has 14 residues. V was trimmed by 7 bases and J by 0 bases, leaving 10 bases between them. These same records also appear under a second study, on T cells in Graves' hyperthyroidism and ophthalmopathy. From that report: The model's output predicted ophthalmopathy at a median of about 6.5 months prior to onset.

The sequencing here drew on peripheral blood mononuclear cells (PBMCs), taken at new diagnosis, from a patient treated with antithyroid drugs. The chain joins TRBV6-1 to TRBJ1-5; unclear D gene. This TCR came from a young man with Graves disease. CDR3 amino acids: CASKAGYSNQPQHF. CDR3 coding DNA: TGTGCCAGCAAAGCAGGTTATAGCAATCAGCCCCAGCATTTT.